What follows is one T cell receptor beta chain and its context. Germline CDR1 reads SGHTA; CDR2 reads FQGNSA. The CDR3 extends over 16 amino acids. V trimming: 5 bases; J trimming: 5 bases; junction bases outside the gene matches: 9. This sample stems from a study of early T cells in non-severe SARS-CoV-2 infection. Study context: Sequenced bulk RNA came from whole blood that was unsorted, and chains were unpaired.

Tagging with unique molecular identifiers was applied to individual cDNA molecules. TCRdb analysed the 5' RACE reads with MiXCR anew, one entry per CDR3 protein. The sample carries 40,000 to 55,000 distinct CDR3 sequences, around 10% recorded once. The sequence came from an adult who was a healthcare worker with PCR-confirmed SARS-CoV-2 infection or an uninfected control (not recorded which). The V and J genes are TRBV7-2 and TRBJ2-2, with 9 positions matching TRBD2. Material for sequencing was whole blood. In nucleotides, the CDR3 is TGTGCCAGCAGCCTAGATCCGGGACTAGCAACCGGGGAGCTGTTTTTT. Translation: CASSLDPGLATGELFF.